One T cell receptor beta chain is described in this entry. These data are taken from a study of blood T cell repertoires in COVID-19. Study background: There were acute and convalescent COVID-19 samples, and they came from the United States, Italy and Spain. PBMCs, B-cell-depleted T cells, or T cells were the source of the cDNA or gDNA that made up the material.

V lost 3 bases, J lost 3 bases, and 15 bases lay in between. The CDR3 contains 15 residues. Germline CDR1 and CDR2: SGHRS and YFSETQ. How the authors handled the data: Reference gene primer amplification in the assay estimated nucleated cell counts. Libraries were prepared by immunoSEQ multiplex PCR; TCRdb keeps only in-frame clonotypes and omits some of them. V, J and clone size reflect that table, while D and trimming were determined from the DNA. The sample holds some 110,000 clones, around 85% seen once. The TCR sequence derives from a man between 65 and 85 years old who had recovered from COVID-19. Source material: peripheral blood. The chain joins TRBV5-1 to TRBJ1-1; possible D gene TRBD1, 5 bases. CDR3 bases: TGCGCCAGCAGCTGGGAGGGGATCGGGGACACTGAAGCTTTCTTT. Amino acid sequence: CASSWEGIGDTEAFF.